This T cell receptor (beta chain) originates from a study of OX40 agonist ivuxolimab in advanced cancers. Study-level background: Anti-PD-1, anti-PD-L1 or anti-CTLA-4 therapy given earlier was allowed, and approximately 43% had some. A partial response was reached by three patients: one with hepatocellular carcinoma and two with cutaneous melanoma. Study findings and constraints: At doses 0.1 to 3.0 mg/kg, CD4+ and CD8+ clones expanded.

V was trimmed by 8 bases and J by 3 bases, leaving 17 bases between them. The CDR3 length is 14 residues. The germline CDR1 and CDR2 sequences are MDHEN and SYDVKM. Assay: immunoSEQ multiplex PCR; the TCRdb copy retains only in-frame clones and omits some. The sample records 58,000 or so clones, about four fifths being singletons. As to this clone: Its antigen is as yet unknown.

The sequence derives from an adult with an advanced solid tumor such as melanoma, head and neck, liver or kidney cancer. The rearrangement uses TRBV28 and TRBJ2-7; tentative D call: TRBD1 (6 bases). The specimen was CD4+ or CD8+ T cells sorted from blood, collected in a trial of the OX40 agonist ivuxolimab. The CDR3 spells CASAGAPVGYEQYF. CDR3 in DNA: TGTGCCAGCGCAGGGGCTCCGGTTGGCTACGAGCAGTACTTC.